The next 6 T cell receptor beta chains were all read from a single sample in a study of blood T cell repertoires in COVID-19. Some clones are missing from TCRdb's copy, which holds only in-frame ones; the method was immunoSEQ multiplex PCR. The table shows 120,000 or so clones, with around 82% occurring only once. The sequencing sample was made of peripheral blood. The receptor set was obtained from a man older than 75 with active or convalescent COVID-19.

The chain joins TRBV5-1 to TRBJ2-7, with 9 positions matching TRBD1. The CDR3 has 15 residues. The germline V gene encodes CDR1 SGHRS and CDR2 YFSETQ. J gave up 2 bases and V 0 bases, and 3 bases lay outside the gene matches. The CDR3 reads CASSLATGGTYEQYF. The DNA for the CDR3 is TGCGCCAGCAGCTTGGCGACAGGGGGGACCTACGAGCAGTACTTC.

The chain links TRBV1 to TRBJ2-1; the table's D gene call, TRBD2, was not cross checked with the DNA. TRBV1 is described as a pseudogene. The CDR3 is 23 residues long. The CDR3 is CTSSPPTEPAGTSGGLGGNEQFF. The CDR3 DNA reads TGCACCAGCAGCCCTCCAACTGAACCCGCTGGGACTAGCGGCGGATTAGGAGGCAATGAGCAGTTCTTC.

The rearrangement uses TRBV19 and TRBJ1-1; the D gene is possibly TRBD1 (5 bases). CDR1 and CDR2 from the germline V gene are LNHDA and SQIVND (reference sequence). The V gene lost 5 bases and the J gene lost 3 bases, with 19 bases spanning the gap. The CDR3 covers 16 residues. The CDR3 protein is CASSWHGGAADTEAFF. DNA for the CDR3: TGTGCCAGTAGTTGGCACGGTGGGGCGGCGGACACTGAAGCTTTCTTT.

The chain's CDR3 is CASSLGLAGRVTDTQYF. For the CDR3, the DNA is TGTGCCAGCAGCTTGGGACTAGCGGGGAGGGTGACAGATACGCAGTATTTT. The genes are TRBV7-2 and TRBJ2-3; TRBD2 matches at 13 bases. CDR3 length: 17 residues. The junction had 6 bases not matched to a gene; V was cut back by 3 bases and J by 3 bases. Germline assignment: CDR1 SGHTA and CDR2 FQGNSA.

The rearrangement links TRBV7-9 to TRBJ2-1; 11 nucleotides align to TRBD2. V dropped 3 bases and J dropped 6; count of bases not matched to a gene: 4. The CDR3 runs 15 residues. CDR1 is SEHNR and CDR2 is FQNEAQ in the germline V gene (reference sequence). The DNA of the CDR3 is TGTGCCAGCAGCTTGCTAGCGGGGGGTGGCAATGAGCAGTTCTTC. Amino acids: CASSLLAGGGNEQFF.

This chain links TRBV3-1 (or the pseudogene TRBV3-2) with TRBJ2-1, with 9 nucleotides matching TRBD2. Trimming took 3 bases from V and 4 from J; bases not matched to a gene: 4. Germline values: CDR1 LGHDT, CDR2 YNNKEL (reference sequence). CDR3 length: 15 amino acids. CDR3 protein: CASSQGLAGYNEQFF. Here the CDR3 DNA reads TGTGCCAGCAGCCAGGGCCTAGCGGGGTACAATGAGCAGTTCTTC.